This T cell receptor (beta chain) was identified in a study of T cell repertoires in cytomegalovirus infection. Study-level information: CMV infection and matching HLA type were both indicated by public TCR beta signatures.

Whole-study findings and limits: Summed frequency of shared TCR beta families picked out CMV carriers who also had the relevant HLA. The ex vivo response was dominated by HLA-C-restricted CMV-specific TCR beta clonotypes.

CDR1 is ENHRY, CDR2 SYGVKD, per germline. V was trimmed by 3 bases and J by 5 bases, leaving 16 bases between them. The CDR3 covers 15 residues. A remark on this clonotype: The antigen is not known.

TCRdb reanalysed the reads using MiXCR and keeps one entry per CDR3 protein. The sample has roughly 800,000 distinct CDR3 sequences; 25% to 30% are singletons. This material consisted of cultured CD8+ T cells from PBMCs, taken from culture after CMV antigen stimulation. The receptor's source is a human donor in good health (CMV status not recorded). Some clones in this sample may be carry-over from other donors' samples. The genes are TRBV10-3 and TRBJ1-2, with a tentative D call TRBD1 (6 bases). CDR3 in DNA: TGTGCCATCAGTGAATCATTAGAGGGGGGTTATGGCTACACCTTC. It codes for CAISESLEGGYGYTF.